Listed below are T cell receptor beta chains from one sample, sequenced in a study of blood T cell repertoires in COVID-19. Clones were sequenced by immunoSEQ multiplex PCR, and TCRdb holds only the in-frame ones, with some missing. This sample has about 34,000 clones, with roughly 80% found just once. Material for sequencing was peripheral blood. All receptors come from a man older than 75 with active or convalescent COVID-19. Each CDR3 is given with its conserved first and last residue. Each record gives: J gene, V gene, D gene, clone size, CDR3 DNA, CDR3 protein. A D gene is named only where the DNA matches it firmly. The size entry is marked missing in some rows and otherwise reads once, few, many or a size class.

J: TRBJ2-1
V: TRBV19
D: NA
size: NA
DNA: TGTGCCAGTAGTATCCGGCTAGCCAGTAATGAGCAGTTCTTC
CDR3: CASSIRLASNEQFF

J: TRBJ2-1
V: TRBV6-4
D: TRBD2
size: once
DNA: TGTGCCAGCAGTGCCGGGACTAGCGGCAATGAGCAGTTCTTC
CDR3: CASSAGTSGNEQFF

J: TRBJ2-1
V: TRBV2
D: TRBD2
size: NA
DNA: TGTGCCAGCAGTGTGGGTAGCGGGAGTTTCAATGAGCAGTTCTTC
CDR3: CASSVGSGSFNEQFF

J: TRBJ2-7
V: TRBV7-2
D: TRBD2
size: NA
DNA: TGTGCCAGCAGCCAAGGACTAGCCTACGAGCAGTACTTC
CDR3: CASSQGLAYEQYF

J: TRBJ2-3
V: TRBV5-1
D: NA
size: NA
DNA: TGCGCCAGCAGCTTGGATGGCAGAAGCACAGATACGCAGTATTTT
CDR3: CASSLDGRSTDTQYF

J: TRBJ2-3
V: TRBV5-4
D: TRBD2
size: NA
DNA: TGTGCCAGCAGCTTGCGACTAGCGGGAGGGCCTACAGATACGCAGTATTTT
CDR3: CASSLRLAGGPTDTQYF

J: TRBJ2-7
V: TRBV19
D: NA
size: few
DNA: TGTGCCAGTAGTACCCTTGCGGGACAGAGCTACGAGCAGTACTTC
CDR3: CASSTLAGQSYEQYF

J: TRBJ1-5
V: TRBV6-1
D: TRBD1
size: NA
DNA: TGTGCCAGCAGTGAAGCGCGCCAGGGGGCAGGACAGCCCCAGCATTTT
CDR3: CASSEARQGAGQPQHF

J: TRBJ2-5
V: TRBV5-1
D: TRBD1
size: NA
DNA: TGCGCCAGCAGCTTGGGGGGACAGGGACCCCAAGAGACCCAGTACTTC
CDR3: CASSLGGQGPQETQYF

J: TRBJ2-7
V: TRBV6-6
D: TRBD2
size: once
DNA: TGTGCCAGCAGTTACCGGGACGGGGGGGAGCAGTACTTC
CDR3: CASSYRDGGEQYF

J: TRBJ1-2
V: TRBV18
D: NA
size: NA
DNA: TGTGCCAGCTCACCGGGCCGTTCTGGCTACACCTTC
CDR3: CASSPGRSGYTF

J: TRBJ1-5
V: TRBV19
D: TRBD1
size: NA
DNA: TGTGCCAGTAGTGCAACAGGGGGTAGCAATCAGCCCCAGCATTTT
CDR3: CASSATGGSNQPQHF

J: TRBJ2-1
V: TRBV13
D: TRBD1
size: NA
DNA: TGTGCCAGCAGCGCGACCGGGACAGGCTACAATGAGCAGTTCTTC
CDR3: CASSATGTGYNEQFF

J: TRBJ2-7
V: TRBV28
D: NA
size: NA
DNA: TGTGCCAGCAACAGCTTCTCCTACGAGCAGTACTTC
CDR3: CASNSFSYEQYF

J: TRBJ2-4
V: TRBV6-5
D: NA
size: NA
DNA: TGTGCCAGCAGTTACTCGACCAGGGTGTGGTACTTC
CDR3: CASSYSTRVWYF

J: TRBJ1-5
V: TRBV28
D: NA
size: NA
DNA: TGTGCCAGCAGTTTTCAGTCGGGTGGTAATCAGCCCCAGCATTTT
CDR3: CASSFQSGGNQPQHF

J: TRBJ2-1
V: TRBV3-1/TRBV3-2
D: NA
size: few
DNA: TGTGCCAGCGGACAATACAATGAGCAGTTCTTC
CDR3: CASGQYNEQFF

J: TRBJ2-5
V: TRBV28
D: NA
size: few
DNA: TGTGCCAGCAGTCCATGGACGGGAATCCTCCAAGAGACCCAGTACTTC
CDR3: CASSPWTGILQETQYF

J: TRBJ2-1
V: TRBV6-5
D: TRBD2
size: NA
DNA: TGTGCCAGCAGTCCCGGGGGGGTGACCTACAATGAGCAGTTCTTC
CDR3: CASSPGGVTYNEQFF

J: TRBJ2-3
V: TRBV7-6
D: NA
size: NA
DNA: TGTGCCAGCAGCTTGATAGGCACAGATACGCAGTATTTT
CDR3: CASSLIGTDTQYF

J: TRBJ2-1
V: TRBV4-1
D: TRBD2
size: NA
DNA: TGCGCCAGCAGCCAAGATAGGGCTAGCGGGGGAGGGGGGAATGAGCAGTTCTTC
CDR3: CASSQDRASGGGGNEQFF

J: TRBJ1-2
V: TRBV12-3/TRBV12-4
D: NA
size: NA
DNA: TGTGCCAGCAGTTTAAATCCCAGGGATTCTTACACCTTC
CDR3: CASSLNPRDSYTF

J: TRBJ1-1
V: TRBV12-3/TRBV12-4
D: TRBD1
size: NA
DNA: TGTGCCAGCAGTAGACAGGGGTGGGGTGAAGCTTTCTTT
CDR3: CASSRQGWGEAFF

J: TRBJ2-1
V: TRBV7-2
D: NA
size: NA
DNA: TGTGCCAGCAGCTTAGCCCCTAGCAGCAATGAGCAGTTCTTC
CDR3: CASSLAPSSNEQFF

J: TRBJ2-1
V: TRBV27
D: TRBD1
size: NA
DNA: TGTGCCAGCCGGGACAGGGGGCCCCTTGAGCAGTTCTTC
CDR3: CASRDRGPLEQFF

J: TRBJ1-2
V: TRBV29-1
D: NA
size: once
DNA: TGCAGCGTTGAACTATTGGGAGCCCCCTATGGCTACACCTTC
CDR3: CSVELLGAPYGYTF

J: TRBJ2-5
V: TRBV9
D: TRBD2
size: NA
DNA: TGTGCCAGCAGCGCCGGGACTAGCGGGAGTAGGTCGTTAGAGACCCAGTACTTC
CDR3: CASSAGTSGSRSLETQYF

J: TRBJ2-7
V: TRBV28
D: NA
size: NA
DNA: TGTGCCAGCAGAGCTGGGTACAGGGTAAGGAACGAGCAGTACTTC
CDR3: CASRAGYRVRNEQYF

J: TRBJ2-1
V: TRBV18
D: NA
size: NA
DNA: TGTGCCAGCTCACCACAGGGGGCGATTGGGACTAATGAGCAGTTCTTC
CDR3: CASSPQGAIGTNEQFF

J: TRBJ2-1
V: TRBV30
D: NA
size: NA
DNA: TGTGCCTGGAGTGTCGGGGGTCCCCTCTACAATGAGCAGTTCTTC
CDR3: CAWSVGGPLYNEQFF

J: TRBJ2-3
V: TRBV2
D: NA
size: NA
DNA: TGTGCCAGCAGCGGGACTCCCCGCGGAGATACGCAGTATTTT
CDR3: CASSGTPRGDTQYF

J: TRBJ1-2
V: TRBV4-2
D: TRBD1
size: NA
DNA: TGTGCCAGCAGCCAAGGGCAGGGGGCCGATGGCTACACCTTC
CDR3: CASSQGQGADGYTF

J: TRBJ2-3
V: TRBV5-1
D: NA
size: NA
DNA: TGCGCCAGCAGCTTGTCGACAGATACGCAGTATTTT
CDR3: CASSLSTDTQYF

J: TRBJ1-2
V: TRBV19
D: NA
size: NA
DNA: TGTGCCAGTAGTATCCACAGCCTCTCCGGCTACACCTTC
CDR3: CASSIHSLSGYTF

J: TRBJ2-1
V: TRBV9
D: TRBD1
size: NA
DNA: TGTGCCAGCAGCCCCCGACAGGGGGAATACAATGAGCAGTTCTTC
CDR3: CASSPRQGEYNEQFF

J: TRBJ2-3
V: TRBV18
D: TRBD2
size: NA
DNA: TGTGCCAGCTCACCGGCTAGCGGGAGCGTGGATACGCAGTATTTT
CDR3: CASSPASGSVDTQYF

J: TRBJ2-1
V: TRBV11-2
D: NA
size: NA
DNA: TGTGCCAGCAGCTTACGGGGTGGGTACAATGAGCAGTTCTTC
CDR3: CASSLRGGYNEQFF

J: TRBJ1-5
V: TRBV3-1/TRBV3-2
D: TRBD1
size: NA
DNA: TGTGCCAGCAGCCCGACAGGGACTCAGCCCCAGCATTTT
CDR3: CASSPTGTQPQHF

J: TRBJ2-1
V: TRBV4-3
D: NA
size: NA
DNA: TGCGCCAGCAGCCAAGACGCTGGGAGGCATGAGCAGTTCTTC
CDR3: CASSQDAGRHEQFF

J: TRBJ2-3
V: TRBV27
D: TRBD2
size: once
DNA: TGTGCCAGCAGTTTAATAGCGGGGGCCACAGATACGCAGTATTTT
CDR3: CASSLIAGATDTQYF

J: TRBJ2-2
V: TRBV7-3
D: TRBD2
size: few
DNA: TGTGCCAGCAGCTTACAGGGAGGGGTCGCCGGGGAGCTGTTTTTT
CDR3: CASSLQGGVAGELFF

J: TRBJ1-2
V: TRBV7-9
D: NA
size: few
DNA: TGTGCCAGCAGCCTGACAGGTGCGGGTGACTATGGCTACACCTTC
CDR3: CASSLTGAGDYGYTF

J: TRBJ2-3
V: TRBV28
D: TRBD2
size: NA
DNA: TGTGCCAGCAGTTTGCAACTAGCGGGAGGCCCCACAGATACGCAGTATTTT
CDR3: CASSLQLAGGPTDTQYF

J: TRBJ1-4
V: TRBV6-5
D: NA
size: NA
DNA: TGTGCCAGCATCCGAGGGACTAATGAAAAACTGTTTTTT
CDR3: CASIRGTNEKLFF

J: TRBJ1-1
V: TRBV5-1
D: TRBD1
size: NA
DNA: TGCGCCAGCAGCTACCCGTTACAGGGGGCTGAAGCTTTCTTT
CDR3: CASSYPLQGAEAFF

J: TRBJ2-7
V: TRBV28
D: NA
size: NA
DNA: TGTGCCAGCAGAACACCCTCTTTTGGACACCTTTTGAACGAGCAGTACTTC
CDR3: CASRTPSFGHLLNEQYF

J: TRBJ2-3
V: TRBV28
D: TRBD2
size: NA
DNA: TGTGCCAGCAGCATCCTAGCGGGGGCTGGCACAGATACGCAGTATTTT
CDR3: CASSILAGAGTDTQYF

J: TRBJ2-1
V: TRBV10-2
D: TRBD2
size: NA
DNA: TGCGCCAGTGAATCCGGGACTAGCGGGAATGAGCAGTTCTTC
CDR3: CASESGTSGNEQFF

J: TRBJ2-4
V: TRBV11-2
D: NA
size: NA
DNA: TGTGCCAGCAGCTCAAGACTAGCCAAAAACATTCAGTACTTC
CDR3: CASSSRLAKNIQYF

J: TRBJ1-2
V: TRBV27
D: TRBD1
size: NA
DNA: TGTGCCAGCAGTCCGCAGACAGGGTGGTACTATGGCTACACCTTC
CDR3: CASSPQTGWYYGYTF

J: TRBJ2-7
V: TRBV18
D: NA
size: few
DNA: TGTGCCAGCTCCCCGAGGCCGACAGACTCCTACGAGCAGTACTTC
CDR3: CASSPRPTDSYEQYF

J: TRBJ1-5
V: TRBV5-1
D: NA
size: NA
DNA: TGCGCCAGCAGCTTGGCGGGAAATCAGCCCCAGCATTTT
CDR3: CASSLAGNQPQHF

J: TRBJ1-2
V: TRBV20-1
D: NA
size: NA
DNA: TGCAGTGCTACAGCTAACTATGGCTACACCTTC
CDR3: CSATANYGYTF

J: TRBJ2-1
V: TRBV28
D: TRBD2
size: NA
DNA: TGTGCCAGCAGTTTAGGCGGGAGTACAGGTAATGAGCAGTTCTTC
CDR3: CASSLGGSTGNEQFF

J: TRBJ1-1
V: TRBV28
D: NA
size: NA
DNA: TGTGCCAGCAGTTTTTTCTGGCAGGGTGTAGGGAACACTGAAGCTTTCTTT
CDR3: CASSFFWQGVGNTEAFF

J: TRBJ1-2
V: TRBV4-1
D: NA
size: NA
DNA: TGCGCCAGCAGCCAAGCGGGGGGCAGGAACTATGGCTACACCTTC
CDR3: CASSQAGGRNYGYTF

J: TRBJ2-3
V: TRBV5-1
D: TRBD2
size: NA
DNA: TGCGCCAGCAGCCCCGGACTAGCGGGATCAGATACGCAGTATTTT
CDR3: CASSPGLAGSDTQYF

J: TRBJ2-7
V: TRBV18
D: TRBD1
size: NA
DNA: TGTGCCAGCTCATCGACAGGGGGCTACGAGCAGTACTTC
CDR3: CASSSTGGYEQYF